The clone carrying this TCR beta chain appeared a few times. Antigen unknown. Individually, cDNA molecules had unique molecular identifiers attached to them. In TCRdb, the 5' RACE reads were re-called with MiXCR into one record per CDR3 protein. The sample lists about 63,000 distinct CDR3 sequences, 10% to 15% seen once, with around 5.1% in the top ten. The sample is drawn from a study of early T cells in non-severe SARS-CoV-2 infection. On the study more broadly: The sequenced material was bulk RNA from unsorted whole blood, and its chains were unpaired. Study-level findings and limits: VDJdb matching skewed toward anti-spike CD8 responses, missing private and CD4 specificities.

Sequencing was carried out using whole blood. The origin of this receptor is an adult who was a healthcare worker with PCR-confirmed SARS-CoV-2 infection or an uninfected control (not recorded which).

This chain's CDR3 is CASSQRDQGDTQYF. CDR3 coding DNA: TGTGCCAGCAGCCAAAGGGATCAGGGAGATACGCAGTATTTT. The J gene is TRBJ2-3, the V gene TRBV3-1; the D gene is possibly TRBD1 (5 bases). Germline V gene data show CDR1 as LGHDT and CDR2 as YNNKEL (reference sequence). This CDR3 is 14 amino acids long. The V gene lost 2 bases and the J gene lost 5 bases, with 11 bases spanning the gap.